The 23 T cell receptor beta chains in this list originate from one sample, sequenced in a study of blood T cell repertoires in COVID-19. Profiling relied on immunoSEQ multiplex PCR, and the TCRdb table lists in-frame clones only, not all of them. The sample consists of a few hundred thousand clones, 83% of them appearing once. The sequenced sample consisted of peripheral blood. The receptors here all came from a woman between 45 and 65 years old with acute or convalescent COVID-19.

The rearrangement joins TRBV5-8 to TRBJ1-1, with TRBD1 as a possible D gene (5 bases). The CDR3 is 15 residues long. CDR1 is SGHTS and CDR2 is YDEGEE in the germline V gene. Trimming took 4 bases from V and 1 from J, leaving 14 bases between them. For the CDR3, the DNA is TGTGCCAGCAGCCTGCGGGGCGCCAGGAACACTGAAGCTTTCTTT. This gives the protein CASSLRGARNTEAFF.

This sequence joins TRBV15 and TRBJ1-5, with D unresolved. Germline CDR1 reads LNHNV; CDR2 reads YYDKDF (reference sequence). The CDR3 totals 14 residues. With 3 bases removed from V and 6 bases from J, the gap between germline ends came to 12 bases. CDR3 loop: CATSRVENGQPQHF. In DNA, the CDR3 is TGTGCCACCAGCAGGGTGGAGAACGGTCAGCCCCAGCATTTT.

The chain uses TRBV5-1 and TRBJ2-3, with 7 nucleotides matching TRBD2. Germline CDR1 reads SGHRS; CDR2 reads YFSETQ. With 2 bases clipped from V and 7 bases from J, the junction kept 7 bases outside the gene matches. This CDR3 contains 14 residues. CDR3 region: CASSLEREGYTQYF. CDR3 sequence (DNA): TGCGCCAGCAGCTTAGAGCGGGAAGGGTATACGCAGTATTTT.

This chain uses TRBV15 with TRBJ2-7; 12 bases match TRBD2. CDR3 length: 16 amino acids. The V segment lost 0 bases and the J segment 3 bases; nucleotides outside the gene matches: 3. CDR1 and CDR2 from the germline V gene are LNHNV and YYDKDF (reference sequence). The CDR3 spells CATSRETSGSFYEQYF. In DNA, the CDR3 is TGTGCCACCAGCAGAGAGACTAGCGGGAGTTTCTACGAGCAGTACTTC.

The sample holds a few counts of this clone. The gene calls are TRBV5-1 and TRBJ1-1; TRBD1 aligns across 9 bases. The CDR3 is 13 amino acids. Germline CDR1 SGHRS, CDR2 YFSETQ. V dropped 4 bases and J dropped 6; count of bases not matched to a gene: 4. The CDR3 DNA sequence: TGCGCCAGCAGCAGGGGACAGGGTGCTGAAGCTTTCTTT. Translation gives CASSRGQGAEAFF. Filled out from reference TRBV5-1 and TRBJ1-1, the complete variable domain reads KAGVTQTPRYLIKTRGQQVTLSCSPISGHRSVSWYQQTPGQGLQFLFEYFSETQRNKGNFPGRFSGRQFSNSRSEMNVSTLELGDSALYLCASSRGQGAEAFFGQGTRLTVV.

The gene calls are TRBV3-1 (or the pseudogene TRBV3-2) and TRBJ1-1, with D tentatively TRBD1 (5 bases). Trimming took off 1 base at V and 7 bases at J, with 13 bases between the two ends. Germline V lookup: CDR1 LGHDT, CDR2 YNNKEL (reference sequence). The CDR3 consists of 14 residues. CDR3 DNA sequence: TGTGCCAGCAGCCAAGCCGGGGGGAGGGGTGAAGCTTTCTTT. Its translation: CASSQAGGRGEAFF.

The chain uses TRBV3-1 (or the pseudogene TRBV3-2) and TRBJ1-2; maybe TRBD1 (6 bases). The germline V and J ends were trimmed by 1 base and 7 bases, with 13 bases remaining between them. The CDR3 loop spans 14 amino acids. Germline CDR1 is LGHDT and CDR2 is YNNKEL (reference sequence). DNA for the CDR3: TGTGCCAGCAGCCAAGTCGCCCGACAGGCTGGCTACACCTTC. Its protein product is CASSQVARQAGYTF.

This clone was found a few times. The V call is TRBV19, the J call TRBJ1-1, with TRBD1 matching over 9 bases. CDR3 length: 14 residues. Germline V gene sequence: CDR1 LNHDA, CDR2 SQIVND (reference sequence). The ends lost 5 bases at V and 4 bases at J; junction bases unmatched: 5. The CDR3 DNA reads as TGTGCCAGTAGTCCGACAGGGGGTGTCACTGAAGCTTTCTTT. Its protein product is CASSPTGGVTEAFF.

In DNA, the CDR3 is TGCGCCAGCAATCGGGATAATTCACCCCTCCACTTT. Translating it yields CASNRDNSPLHF. The rearrangement uses TRBV5-1 and TRBJ1-6; D is unresolved. The CDR3 runs to 12 residues. CDR1 and CDR2 (germline): SGHRS, YFSETQ. Trimming removed 6 bases at V and 5 bases at J, with 6 bases between.

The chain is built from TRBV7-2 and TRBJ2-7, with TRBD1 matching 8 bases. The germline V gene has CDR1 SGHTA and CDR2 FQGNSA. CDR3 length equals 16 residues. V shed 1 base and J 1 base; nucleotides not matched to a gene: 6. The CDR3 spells CASSLGVGTGSYEQYF. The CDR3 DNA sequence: TGTGCCAGCAGCTTAGGTGTTGGGACAGGATCCTACGAGCAGTACTTC.

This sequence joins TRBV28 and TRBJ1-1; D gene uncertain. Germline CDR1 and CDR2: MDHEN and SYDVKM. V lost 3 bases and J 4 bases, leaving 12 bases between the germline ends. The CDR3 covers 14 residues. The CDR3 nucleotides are TGTGCCAGCAGTTTGTCAGCAGGACTCACTGAAGCTTTCTTT. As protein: CASSLSAGLTEAFF.

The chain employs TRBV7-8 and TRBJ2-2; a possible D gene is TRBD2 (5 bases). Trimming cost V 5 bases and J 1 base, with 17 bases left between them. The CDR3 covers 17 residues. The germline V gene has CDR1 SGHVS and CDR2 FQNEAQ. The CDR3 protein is CASSPLLLRGNTGELFF. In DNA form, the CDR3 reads TGTGCCAGCAGCCCCCTACTGCTCCGGGGGAACACCGGGGAGCTGTTTTTT.

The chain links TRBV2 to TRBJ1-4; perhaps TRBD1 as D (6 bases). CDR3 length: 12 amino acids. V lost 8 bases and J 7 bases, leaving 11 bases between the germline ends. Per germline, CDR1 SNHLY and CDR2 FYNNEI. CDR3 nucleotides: TGTGCCAGCTCGGGGGGCAGTGAAAAACTGTTTTTT. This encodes CASSGGSEKLFF.

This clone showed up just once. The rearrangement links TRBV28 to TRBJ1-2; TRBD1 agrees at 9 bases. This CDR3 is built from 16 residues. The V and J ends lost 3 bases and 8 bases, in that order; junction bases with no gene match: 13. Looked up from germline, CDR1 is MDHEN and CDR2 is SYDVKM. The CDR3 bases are TGTGCCAGCAGTTTCGGGACAGGGTCTTCTGAATTAGGCTACACCTTC. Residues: CASSFGTGSSELGYTF.

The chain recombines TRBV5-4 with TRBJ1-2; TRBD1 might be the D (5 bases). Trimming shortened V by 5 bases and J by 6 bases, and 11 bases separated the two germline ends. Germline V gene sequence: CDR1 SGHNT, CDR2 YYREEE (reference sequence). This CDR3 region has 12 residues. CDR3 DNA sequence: TGTGCCAGCAGAGTGGGAGGGGATGGCTACACCTTC. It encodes CASRVGGDGYTF.

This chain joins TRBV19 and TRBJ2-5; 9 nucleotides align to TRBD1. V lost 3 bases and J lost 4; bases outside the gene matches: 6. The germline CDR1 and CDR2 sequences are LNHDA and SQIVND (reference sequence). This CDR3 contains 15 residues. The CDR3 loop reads CASSMGTGRGETQYF. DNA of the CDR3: TGTGCCAGTAGTATGGGGACAGGGCGAGGAGAGACCCAGTACTTC.

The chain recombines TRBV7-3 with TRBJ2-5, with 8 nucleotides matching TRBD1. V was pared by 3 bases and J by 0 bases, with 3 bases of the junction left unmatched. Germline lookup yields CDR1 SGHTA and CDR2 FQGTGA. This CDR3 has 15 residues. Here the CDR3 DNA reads TGTGCCAGCAGCTTTCGGGACAGGTACCAAGAGACCCAGTACTTC. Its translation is CASSFRDRYQETQYF. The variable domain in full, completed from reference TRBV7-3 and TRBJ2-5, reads GAGVSQTPSNKVTEKGKYVELRCDPISGHTALYWYRQSLGQGPEFLIYFQGTGAADDSGLPNDRFFAVRPEGSVSTLKIQRTERGDSAVYLCASSFRDRYQETQYFGPGTRLLVL.

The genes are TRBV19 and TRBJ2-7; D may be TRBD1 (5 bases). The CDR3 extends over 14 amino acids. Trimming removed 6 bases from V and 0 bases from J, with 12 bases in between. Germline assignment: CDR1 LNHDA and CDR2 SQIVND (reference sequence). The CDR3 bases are TGTGCCAGTAGGGCGAGACAGAGCTCCTACGAGCAGTACTTC. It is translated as CASRARQSSYEQYF.

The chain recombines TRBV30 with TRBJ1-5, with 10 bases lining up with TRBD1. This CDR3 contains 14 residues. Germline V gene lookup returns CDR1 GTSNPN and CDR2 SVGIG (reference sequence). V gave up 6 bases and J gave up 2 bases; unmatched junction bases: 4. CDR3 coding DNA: TGTGCCTGCGAAGGGACAGGGGGCAATCAGCCCCAGCATTTT. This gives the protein CACEGTGGNQPQHF.

As DNA, the CDR3 is TGTGCCAGCAGTAGTTGGGCAGCAGGCACCGGGGAGCTGTTTTTT. Encoded protein: CASSSWAAGTGELFF. V usage is TRBV2 and J usage is TRBJ2-2, with unresolved D. The CDR3 runs to 15 residues. From germline, CDR1 is SNHLY and CDR2 FYNNEI. The ends were cut back, 5 bases at V and 4 bases at J, with 14 bases in the middle.

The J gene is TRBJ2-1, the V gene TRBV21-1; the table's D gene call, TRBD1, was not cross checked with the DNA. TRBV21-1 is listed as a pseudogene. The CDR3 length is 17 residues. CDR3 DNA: TGTGCCAGCAGCCCGTGTGGGAGCGGACAGGGTGGGGATGAGCAGTTCTTC. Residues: CASSPCGSGQGGDEQFF.

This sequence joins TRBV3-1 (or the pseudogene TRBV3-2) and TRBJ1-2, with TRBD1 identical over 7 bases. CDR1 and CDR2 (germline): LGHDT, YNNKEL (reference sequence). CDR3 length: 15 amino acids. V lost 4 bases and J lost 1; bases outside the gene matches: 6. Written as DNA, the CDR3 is TGTGCCAGCAGCCCTAGCAGGGGGTTTAACTATGGCTACACCTTC. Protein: CASSPSRGFNYGYTF.

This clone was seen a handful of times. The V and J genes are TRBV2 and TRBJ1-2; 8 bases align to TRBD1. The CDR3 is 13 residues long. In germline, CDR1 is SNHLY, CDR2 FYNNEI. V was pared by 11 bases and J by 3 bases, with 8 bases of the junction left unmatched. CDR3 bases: TGTGCCGGCACCGACAGGGGTGACTATGGCTACACCTTC. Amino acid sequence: CAGTDRGDYGYTF.